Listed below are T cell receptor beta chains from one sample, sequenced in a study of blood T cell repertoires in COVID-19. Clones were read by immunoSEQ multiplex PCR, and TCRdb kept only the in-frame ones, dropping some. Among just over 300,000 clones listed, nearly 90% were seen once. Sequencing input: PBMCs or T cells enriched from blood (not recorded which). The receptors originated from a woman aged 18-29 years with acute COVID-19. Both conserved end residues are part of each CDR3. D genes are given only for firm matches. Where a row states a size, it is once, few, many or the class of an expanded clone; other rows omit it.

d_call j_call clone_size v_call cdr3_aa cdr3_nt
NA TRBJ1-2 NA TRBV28 CASSLMGSHYGYTF TGTGCCAGCAGTTTAATGGGCAGCCACTATGGCTACACCTTC
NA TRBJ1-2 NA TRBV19 CASSIIGVKDYGYTF TGTGCCAGTAGTATAATCGGAGTAAAGGACTATGGCTACACCTTC
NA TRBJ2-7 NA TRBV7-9 CASRRLYEQYF TGTGCCAGCAGGCGACTCTACGAGCAGTACTTC
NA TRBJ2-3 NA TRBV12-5 CASGPWHTQYF TGTGCTAGTGGCCCGTGGCATACGCAGTATTTT
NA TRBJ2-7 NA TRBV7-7 CASARDTSSYEQYF TGTGCTAGCGCACGGGACACGAGCTCCTACGAGCAGTACTTC
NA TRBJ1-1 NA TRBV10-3 CASRDVGGKNTEAFF TGTGCCAGCAGGGATGTGGGGGGAAAGAACACTGAAGCTTTCTTT
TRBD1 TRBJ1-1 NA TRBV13 CASRLTGAGTEAFF TGTGCCAGCAGGTTGACAGGGGCGGGCACTGAAGCTTTCTTT
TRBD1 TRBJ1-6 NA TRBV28 CASSTPGQGHSPLHF TGTGCCAGCAGTACCCCGGGACAGGGGCATTCACCCCTCCACTTT
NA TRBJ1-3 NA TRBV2 CASSELGESSGNTIYF TGTGCCAGCAGTGAGTTAGGGGAAAGCTCTGGAAACACCATATATTTT
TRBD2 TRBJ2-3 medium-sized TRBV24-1 CATSDPGLAGGTDTQYF TGTGCCACCAGTGACCCTGGACTAGCGGGAGGAACAGATACGCAGTATTTT
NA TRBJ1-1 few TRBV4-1 CASSAVGGETEAFF TGCGCCAGCAGTGCCGTGGGAGGGGAAACTGAAGCTTTCTTT
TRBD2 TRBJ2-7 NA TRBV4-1 CASSQDTTSGRAQPFEQYF TGCGCCAGCAGCCAAGACACCACTAGCGGGAGGGCCCAACCCTTCGAGCAGTACTTC
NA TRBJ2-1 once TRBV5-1 CASSPGNEQFF TGCGCCAGCAGCCCGGGTAATGAGCAGTTCTTC
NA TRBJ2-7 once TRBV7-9 CASRGLTGSEQYF TGTGCCAGCAGGGGGTTAACTGGGAGTGAGCAGTACTTC
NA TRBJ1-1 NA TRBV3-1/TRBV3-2 CASSQAGDTEAFF TGTGCCAGCAGCCAAGCAGGGGACACTGAAGCTTTCTTT
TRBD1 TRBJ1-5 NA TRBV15 CATSSRDRGDQPQHF TGTGCCACCAGCAGCCGGGACAGGGGGGACCAGCCCCAGCATTTT
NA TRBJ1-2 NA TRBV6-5 CASSYSMAGEYGYTF TGTGCCAGCAGTTACTCGATGGCAGGGGAGTATGGCTACACCTTC
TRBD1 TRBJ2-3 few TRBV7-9 CASRETGGTDTQYF TGTGCCAGCAGGGAGACAGGGGGGACAGATACGCAGTATTTT
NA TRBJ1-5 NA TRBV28 CASSTTLRGEPQHF TGTGCCAGCAGTACCACCTTGCGGGGCGAGCCCCAGCATTTT
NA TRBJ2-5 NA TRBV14 CASSQVAGDETQYF TGTGCCAGCAGCCAAGTGGCCGGAGACGAGACCCAGTACTTC
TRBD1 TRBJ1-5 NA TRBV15 CATSEGDRGLSGNQPQHF TGTGCCACCAGTGAAGGGGACAGGGGATTATCGGGCAATCAGCCCCAGCATTTT
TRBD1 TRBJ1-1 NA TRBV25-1 CASTPGQVMNTEAFF TGTGCCAGCACCCCGGGACAGGTTATGAACACTGAAGCTTTCTTT
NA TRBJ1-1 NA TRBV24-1 CATSDSTGVTEAFF TGTGCCACCAGTGATTCCACAGGTGTAACTGAAGCTTTCTTT
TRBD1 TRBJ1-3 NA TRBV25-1 CASSASTGGRGGNTIYF TGTGCCAGCAGTGCCTCGACAGGGGGCAGGGGTGGAAACACCATATATTTT
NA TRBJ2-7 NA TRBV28 CASSLVADSYEQYF TGTGCCAGCAGTTTAGTAGCGGACTCCTACGAGCAGTACTTC
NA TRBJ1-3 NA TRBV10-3 CAISESQEPSGNTIYF TGTGCCATCAGTGAGTCACAAGAACCCTCTGGAAACACCATATATTTT
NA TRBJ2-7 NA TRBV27 CASSSTDLINYEQYF TGTGCCAGCAGTTCCACGGACTTAATCAACTACGAGCAGTACTTC
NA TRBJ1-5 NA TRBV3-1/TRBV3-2 CASSPRQAMDQPQHF TGTGCCAGCAGCCCTCGACAGGCGATGGATCAGCCCCAGCATTTT
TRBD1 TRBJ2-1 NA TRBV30 CAWSRPGGQQFF TGTGCCTGGAGTCGACCAGGGGGCCAGCAGTTCTTC
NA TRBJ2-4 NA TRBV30 CAWSWGLILAKNIQYF TGTGCCTGGAGTTGGGGCCTAATCCTAGCCAAAAACATTCAGTACTTC
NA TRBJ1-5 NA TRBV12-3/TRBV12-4 CASSLVSQPQHF TGTGCCAGCAGTTTAGTTAGTCAGCCCCAGCATTTT
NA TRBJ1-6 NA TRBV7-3 CASSSQGSYNSPLHF TGTGCCAGCAGCTCCCAGGGGTCCTATAATTCACCCCTCCACTTT